The table lists the clone carrying this T cell receptor (beta chain) with a few counts. Duration under 3 months, a NOSPECS grade of at least 4, and a Clinical Activity Score of at least 3 characterized the ophthalmopathy patients. Patients were excluded because of uncontrolled infection, other autoimmune disease, pregnancy or lactation. RNA transcripts gave rise to amplified TCR beta CDR3 regions. HTBI primers were used for first-round RT-PCR of the TCR CDR3. Each CDR3 protein gets one entry after TCRdb re-called the multiplex PCR reads with MiXCR. This table has around 400,000 distinct CDR3 sequences, approximately 14% appearing once. This record comes from a study of T cells in Graves' hyperthyroidism and ophthalmopathy. The clonotype originates from a woman aged 55-75 years with Graves' ophthalmopathy. Sequences were obtained from blood.

The CDR3 nucleotides are TGTGCCAGCAGTTACGTTTTGGGACAGGGGTTCTACAATGAGCAGTTCTTC. Protein product: CASSYVLGQGFYNEQFF. The V gene is TRBV6-2 or TRBV6-3, the J gene TRBJ2-1; 10 bases line up with TRBD1. The CDR3 sequence is 17 residues long. V shed 2 bases and J 3 bases; nucleotides not matched to a gene: 7. Germline V CDR1 and CDR2: MNHEY, SVGEGT.